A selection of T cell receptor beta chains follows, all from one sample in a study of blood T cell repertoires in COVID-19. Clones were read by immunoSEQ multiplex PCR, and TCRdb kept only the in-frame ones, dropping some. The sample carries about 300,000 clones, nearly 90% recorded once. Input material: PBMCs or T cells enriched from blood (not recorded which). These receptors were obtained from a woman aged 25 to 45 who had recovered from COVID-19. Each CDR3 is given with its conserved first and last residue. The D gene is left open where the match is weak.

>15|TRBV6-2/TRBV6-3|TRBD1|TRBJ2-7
CASSPDRGTDYEQYF
TGTGCCAGCAGCCCAGACAGGGGAACAGATTACGAGCAGTACTTC
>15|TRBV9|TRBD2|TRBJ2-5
CASTPGGGYGETQYF
TGTGCCAGCACCCCCGGCGGGGGTTATGGAGAGACCCAGTACTTC
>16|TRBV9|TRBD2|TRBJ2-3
CASSVDSGRSTDTQYF
TGTGCCAGCAGCGTAGATAGCGGGAGGAGCACAGATACGCAGTATTTT
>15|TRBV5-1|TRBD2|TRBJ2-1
CASSQLAGGPNEQFF
TGCGCCAGCAGCCAACTAGCGGGGGGGCCGAATGAGCAGTTCTTC
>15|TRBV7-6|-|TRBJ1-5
CASSSMRGRNQPQHF
TGTGCCAGCAGCTCTATGCGCGGTCGCAATCAGCCCCAGCATTTT
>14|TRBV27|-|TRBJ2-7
CASSLSNRAYEQYF
TGTGCCAGCAGTTTATCGAACAGGGCTTACGAGCAGTACTTC
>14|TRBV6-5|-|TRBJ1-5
CASSHPGGYQPQHF
TGTGCCAGCTCCCACCCGGGTGGGTATCAGCCCCAGCATTTT
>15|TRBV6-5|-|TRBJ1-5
CASSADSLPGQPQHF
TGTGCCAGCAGCGCGGACAGCCTCCCCGGGCAGCCCCAGCATTTT
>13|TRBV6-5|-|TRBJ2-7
CASSPGTNYEQYF
TGTGCCAGCAGTCCCGGGACAAACTACGAGCAGTACTTC
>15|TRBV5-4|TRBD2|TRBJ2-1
CASTSGTSSYNEQFF
TGTGCCAGCACTTCCGGGACTAGCTCCTACAATGAGCAGTTCTTC
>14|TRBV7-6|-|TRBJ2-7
CASSPRQFSHEQYF
TGTGCCAGCAGCCCCAGACAGTTTTCCCACGAGCAGTACTTC
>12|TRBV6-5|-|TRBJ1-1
CASSWVRAEAFF
TGTGCCAGCAGTTGGGTCAGGGCTGAAGCTTTCTTT
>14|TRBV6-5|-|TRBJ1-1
CASSRGFGNTEAFF
TGTGCCAGCAGTCGGGGATTCGGGAACACTGAAGCTTTCTTT
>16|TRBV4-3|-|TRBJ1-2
CASSQDLGRANYGYTF
TGCGCCAGCAGCCAAGATCTCGGCAGGGCTAACTATGGCTACACCTTC
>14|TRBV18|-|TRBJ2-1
CASSPLGVVNEQFF
TGTGCCAGCTCACCACTCGGAGTGGTCAATGAGCAGTTCTTC
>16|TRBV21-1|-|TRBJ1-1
CASSRDPGGAYTEAFF
TGTGCCAGCAGCAGGGACCCTGGAGGGGCGTACACTGAAGCTTTCTTT